The clone carrying this T cell receptor beta chain was detected only a few times. What it recognizes is unknown. This sample was taken from a study of beta chain features in type 1 diabetes. Study-wide points: Whatever favoring of shorter templates PCR might show would apply equally to patients and controls. When Type 1 diabetes patients were examined, their TCRB CDR3s proved moderately but significantly shorter in all four CD4+ subsets.

The isolated RNA, all of it, was reverse transcribed, so expressed TCRB transcripts were what got sequenced. Generated by immunoSEQ multiplex PCR, the TCRdb table keeps only in-frame clones and is missing some. Among some 99,000 clones listed, 40% were seen once. The source material was stem cell memory CD4+ T cells from blood. The sequence was obtained from a woman aged 18 to 35 in good health.

The CDR3 DNA reads TGTGCCGCGGGGGGGAATGAGCAGTTCTTC. Translated, it gives CAAGGNEQFF. This sequence joins TRBV30 and TRBJ2-1; 9 nucleotides line up with TRBD2. The CDR3 contains 10 residues. The junction had 0 bases not matched to a gene; V was cut back by 8 bases and J by 7 bases. The germline V gene encodes CDR1 GTSNPN and CDR2 SVGIG (reference sequence).